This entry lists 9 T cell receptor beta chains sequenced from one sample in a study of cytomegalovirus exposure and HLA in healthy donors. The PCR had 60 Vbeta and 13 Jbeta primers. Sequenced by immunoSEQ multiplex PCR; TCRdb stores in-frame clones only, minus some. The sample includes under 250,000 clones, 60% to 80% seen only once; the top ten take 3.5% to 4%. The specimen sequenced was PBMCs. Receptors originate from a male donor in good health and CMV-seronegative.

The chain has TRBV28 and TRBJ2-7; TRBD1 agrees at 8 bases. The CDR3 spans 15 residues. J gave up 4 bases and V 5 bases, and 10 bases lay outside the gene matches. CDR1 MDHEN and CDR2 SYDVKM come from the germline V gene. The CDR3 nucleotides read TGTGCCAGCAGTCCGTACGGGACAGGCAGTTACGAGCAGTACTTC. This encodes CASSPYGTGSYEQYF.

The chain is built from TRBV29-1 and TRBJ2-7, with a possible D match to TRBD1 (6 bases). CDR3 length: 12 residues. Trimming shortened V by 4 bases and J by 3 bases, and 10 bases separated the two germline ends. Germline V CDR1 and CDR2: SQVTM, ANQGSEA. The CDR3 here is CSVGDRLYEQYF. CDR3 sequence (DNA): TGCAGCGTTGGAGACAGGCTCTACGAGCAGTACTTC.

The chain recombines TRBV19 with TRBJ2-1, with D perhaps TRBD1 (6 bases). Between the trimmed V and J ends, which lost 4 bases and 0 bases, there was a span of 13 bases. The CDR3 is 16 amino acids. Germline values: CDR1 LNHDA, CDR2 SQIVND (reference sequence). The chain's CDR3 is CASSRRQGRSYNEQFF. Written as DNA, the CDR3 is TGTGCCAGTAGTAGAAGGCAGGGGCGCTCCTACAATGAGCAGTTCTTC.

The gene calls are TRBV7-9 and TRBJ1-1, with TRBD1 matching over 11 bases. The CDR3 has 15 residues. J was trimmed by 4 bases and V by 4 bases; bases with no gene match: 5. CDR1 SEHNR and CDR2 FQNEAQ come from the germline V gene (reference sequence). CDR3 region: CASSSWTGGGTEAFF. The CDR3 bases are TGTGCCAGCAGCTCATGGACAGGGGGCGGCACTGAAGCTTTCTTT.

The CDR3 nucleotides read TGTGCCACCAGCAGACCCGACAGGGGATCACCCTACGAGCAGTACTTC. This codes for CATSRPDRGSPYEQYF. The genes are TRBV15 and TRBJ2-5; TRBD1 agrees at 8 bases. The J call is in doubt because the DNA end fits TRBJ2-7 better. The germline CDR1 and CDR2 sequences are LNHNV and YYDKDF (reference sequence). The CDR3 consists of 16 residues.

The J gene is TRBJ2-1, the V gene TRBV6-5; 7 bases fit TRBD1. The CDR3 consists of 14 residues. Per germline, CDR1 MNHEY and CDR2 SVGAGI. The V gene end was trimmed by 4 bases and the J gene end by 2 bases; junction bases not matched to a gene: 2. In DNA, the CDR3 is TGTGCCAGCAGTTGGACAGGAACCTACAATGAGCAGTTCTTC. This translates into CASSWTGTYNEQFF.

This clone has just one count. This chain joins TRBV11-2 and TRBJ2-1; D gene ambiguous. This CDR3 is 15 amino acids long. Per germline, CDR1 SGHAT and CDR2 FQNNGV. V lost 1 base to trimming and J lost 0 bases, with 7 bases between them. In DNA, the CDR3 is TGTGCCAGCAGCTTAGTGGCTAGCTCCTACAATGAGCAGTTCTTC. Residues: CASSLVASSYNEQFF.

CDR3 residues: CASSSQGLAGVVTTDTQYF. CDR3 nucleotide sequence: TGTGCCAGCAGTTCCCAAGGGCTAGCGGGAGTAGTGACCACAGATACGCAGTATTTT. The chain carries TRBV2 and TRBJ2-3, with 10 bases fitting TRBD2. The V gene end was trimmed by 5 bases and the J gene end by 2 bases; junction bases not matched to a gene: 16. Per germline, CDR1 SNHLY and CDR2 FYNNEI. The length of the CDR3 is 19 residues.

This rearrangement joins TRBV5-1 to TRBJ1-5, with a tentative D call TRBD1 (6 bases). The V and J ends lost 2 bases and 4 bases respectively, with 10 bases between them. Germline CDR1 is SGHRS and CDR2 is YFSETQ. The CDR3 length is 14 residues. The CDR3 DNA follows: TGCGCCAGCAGCTTAACAGGGCTGAATCAGCCCCAGCATTTT. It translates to CASSLTGLNQPQHF. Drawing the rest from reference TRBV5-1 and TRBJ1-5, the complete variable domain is KAGVTQTPRYLIKTRGQQVTLSCSPISGHRSVSWYQQTPGQGLQFLFEYFSETQRNKGNFPGRFSGRQFSNSRSEMNVSTLELGDSALYLCASSLTGLNQPQHFGDGTRLSIL.